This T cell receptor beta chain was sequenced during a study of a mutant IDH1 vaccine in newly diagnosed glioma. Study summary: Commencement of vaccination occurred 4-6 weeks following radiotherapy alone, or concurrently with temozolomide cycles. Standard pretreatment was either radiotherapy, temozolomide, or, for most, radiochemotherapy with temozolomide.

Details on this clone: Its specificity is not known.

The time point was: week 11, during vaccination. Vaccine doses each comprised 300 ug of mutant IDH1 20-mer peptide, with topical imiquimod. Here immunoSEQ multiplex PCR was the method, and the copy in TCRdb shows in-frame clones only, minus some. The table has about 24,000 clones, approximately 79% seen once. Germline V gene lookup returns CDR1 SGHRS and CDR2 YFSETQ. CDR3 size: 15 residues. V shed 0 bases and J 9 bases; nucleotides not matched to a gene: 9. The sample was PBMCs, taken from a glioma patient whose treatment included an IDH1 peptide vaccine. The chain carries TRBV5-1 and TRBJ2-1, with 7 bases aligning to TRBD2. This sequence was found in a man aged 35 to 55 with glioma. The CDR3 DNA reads TGCGCCAGCAGCTTGGAAGGGCGGGAGATCGGTGAGCAGTTCTTC. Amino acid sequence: CASSLEGREIGEQFF.